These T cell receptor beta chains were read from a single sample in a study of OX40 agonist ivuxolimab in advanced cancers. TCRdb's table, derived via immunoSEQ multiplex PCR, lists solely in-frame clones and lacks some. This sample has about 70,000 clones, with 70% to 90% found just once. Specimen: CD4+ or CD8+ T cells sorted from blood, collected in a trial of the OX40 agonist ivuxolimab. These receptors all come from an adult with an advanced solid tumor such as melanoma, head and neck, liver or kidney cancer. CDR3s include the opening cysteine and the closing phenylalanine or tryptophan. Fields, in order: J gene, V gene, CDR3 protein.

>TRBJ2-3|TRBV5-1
CASSLAYPPLSTDTQYF
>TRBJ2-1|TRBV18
CASSPGSRGQTNEQFF
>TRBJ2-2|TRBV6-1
CASSVLAPNTGELFF
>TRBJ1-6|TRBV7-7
CASSSDRDSPLHF
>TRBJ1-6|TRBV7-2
CASSADYTTPLHF
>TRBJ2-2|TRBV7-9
CASSFPTPGEGTGELFF
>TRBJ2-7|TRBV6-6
CASTKGGTYEQYF
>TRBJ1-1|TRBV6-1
CASSVFLSAFF
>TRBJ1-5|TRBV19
CATAGPLYGQPQHF
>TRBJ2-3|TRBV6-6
CASSPTDTQYF